The rows below give T cell receptor beta chains drawn from one sample of a study of OX40 agonist ivuxolimab in advanced cancers. The assay was immunoSEQ multiplex PCR, and TCRdb's table has in-frame clones only and misses some. The repertoire includes more than 50,000 clones, about 89% of them detected once, and 5.2% sits in the top ten. Material: CD4+ or CD8+ T cells sorted from blood, obtained in a trial of the OX40 agonist ivuxolimab. These receptors all come from an adult with an advanced solid tumor such as melanoma, head and neck, liver or kidney cancer. Each CDR3 is given with its conserved first and last residue. Fields, in order: D gene, clone size, V gene, J gene, CDR3 protein, CDR3 DNA. D genes are given only for firm matches. Clone size is shown for a subset of rows, as once, few, many or a class of expanded clone.

TRBD1	.	TRBV5-6	TRBJ1-2	CASSLAGGAGYTF	TGTGCCAGCAGCTTAGCAGGGGGTGCTGGCTACACCTTC
TRBD1	.	TRBV10-2	TRBJ1-4	CASRDRVNEKLFF	TGCGCCAGCAGAGACAGGGTCAATGAAAAACTGTTTTTT
.	.	TRBV18	TRBJ2-1	CASSPVDGINEQFF	TGTGCCAGCTCACCCGTTGATGGAATCAATGAGCAGTTCTTC
.	.	TRBV6-6	TRBJ1-1	CASSYFTGSSEAFF	TGTGCCAGCAGTTACTTCACAGGGTCGAGTGAAGCTTTCTTT
TRBD1	once	TRBV9	TRBJ1-2	CASSVQGAMDYGYTF	TGTGCCAGCAGCGTACAGGGGGCGATGGACTATGGCTACACCTTC
TRBD1	.	TRBV10-3	TRBJ1-2	CATKGVTGGAGYTF	TGTGCCACCAAGGGGGTTACAGGGGGTGCTGGCTACACCTTC
TRBD2	.	TRBV7-9	TRBJ2-3	CASSLGLAGDLDTQYF	TGTGCCAGCAGCTTAGGACTAGCGGGAGACTTAGATACGCAGTATTTT
TRBD2	.	TRBV7-2	TRBJ2-1	CASRLAGGPFEQFF	TGTGCCAGCAGGCTAGCGGGAGGGCCTTTTGAGCAGTTCTTC
TRBD1	.	TRBV5-1	TRBJ2-3	CASWETGGKDTQYF	TGCGCCAGTTGGGAAACAGGGGGGAAGGATACGCAGTATTTT
TRBD2	.	TRBV4-2	TRBJ2-2	CASSPSGTPAGELFF	TGTGCCAGCAGTCCTAGCGGGACCCCAGCCGGGGAGCTGTTTTTT
TRBD2	.	TRBV19	TRBJ2-7	CASRLAGGPSYEQYF	TGTGCCAGTAGACTAGCGGGAGGGCCGTCCTACGAGCAGTACTTC
.	.	TRBV6-5	TRBJ2-1	CASSPPGLSYNEQFF	TGTGCCAGCAGTCCCCCGGGACTTTCCTACAATGAGCAGTTCTTC
TRBD1	.	TRBV6-1	TRBJ2-7	CASSPPLGRGREQYF	TGTGCCAGCAGCCCTCCCCTGGGCAGGGGGCGCGAGCAGTACTTC
TRBD2	.	TRBV18	TRBJ2-1	CASSPPTGGDYNEQFF	TGTGCCAGCTCACCACCGACGGGAGGGGACTACAATGAGCAGTTCTTC
TRBD1	.	TRBV5-4	TRBJ1-1	CTSSSPTGSGTEAFF	TGTACCAGCAGCTCCCCGACAGGGAGCGGCACTGAAGCTTTCTTT
.	.	TRBV6-1	TRBJ2-3	CAIRGQTTDTQYF	TGTGCCATCCGCGGACAGACCACAGATACGCAGTATTTT
.	.	TRBV5-1	TRBJ1-4	CASSSGWDEKLFF	TGCGCCAGCAGTTCAGGGTGGGATGAAAAACTGTTTTTT
TRBD2	.	TRBV4-2	TRBJ2-5	CASSATSGQETQYF	TGTGCCAGCAGCGCTACTAGCGGCCAAGAGACCCAGTACTTC
.	.	TRBV30	TRBJ1-3	CASPGHSSGNTIYF	TGTGCCTCCCCGGGACACAGCTCTGGAAACACCATATATTTT
TRBD2	.	TRBV11-1	TRBJ2-1	CASSLAQWEGGNEQFF	TGTGCCAGCAGCTTAGCCCAATGGGAGGGCGGGAATGAGCAGTTCTTC
TRBD1	.	TRBV5-4	TRBJ1-2	CASRSQGTGRNYGYTF	TGTGCCAGCAGATCACAGGGGACCGGGCGAAACTATGGCTACACCTTC
TRBD1	.	TRBV5-4	TRBJ2-2	CASSIPRDRASGELFF	TGTGCCAGCAGCATCCCCCGGGACAGGGCGTCCGGGGAGCTGTTTTTT
TRBD1	.	TRBV7-9	TRBJ1-6	CASSRQGSFRSPLHF	TGTGCCAGCAGCCGACAGGGGTCCTTTAGGTCACCCCTCCACTTT
TRBD2	.	TRBV9	TRBJ2-1	CASSPPPGTSGRNEQFF	TGTGCCAGCAGCCCTCCCCCTGGGACTAGCGGGAGGAATGAGCAGTTCTTC
.	.	TRBV7-2	TRBJ1-6	CASSLTGESPLHF	TGTGCCAGCAGCTTAACTGGGGAATCACCCCTCCACTTT
.	.	TRBV7-6	TRBJ1-3	CASSLGQGSSGNTIYF	TGTGCCAGCAGCTTAGGGCAGGGTTCCTCTGGAAACACCATATATTTT
TRBD1	.	TRBV30	TRBJ2-2	CACRDRVSGELFF	TGTGCCTGCCGGGACAGGGTTTCCGGGGAGCTGTTTTTT
.	.	TRBV27	TRBJ2-5	CASTRTGSRETQYF	TGTGCCAGCACACGAACAGGGTCCCGGGAGACCCAGTACTTC
.	.	TRBV7-9	TRBJ1-1	CASSSGSSSRLNTEAFF	TGTGCCAGCAGCTCCGGGAGCTCTAGTCGGTTGAACACTGAAGCTTTCTTT
.	.	TRBV9	TRBJ2-1	CASSLRMGGMNEQFF	TGTGCCAGCAGCTTACGGATGGGGGGCATGAATGAGCAGTTCTTC
TRBD1	.	TRBV11-2	TRBJ1-1	CASSPGQGGNTEAFF	TGTGCCAGCAGCCCGGGACAGGGGGGGAACACTGAAGCTTTCTTT
.	.	TRBV5-4	TRBJ2-6	CASKTVARQSRANVLTF	TGTGCCAGCAAAACAGTCGCCAGACAAAGTCGGGCCAACGTCCTGACTTTC
.	once	TRBV11-2	TRBJ2-7	CASSLSDSPTCEQYF	TGTGCCAGCAGCTTATCGGACAGTCCTACCTGCGAGCAGTACTTC
TRBD1	.	TRBV5-4	TRBJ2-4	CASSLALTGIQNIQYF	TGTGCCAGCAGCTTGGCCTTGACAGGGATCCAAAACATTCAGTACTTC
.	once	TRBV10-3	TRBJ2-1	CAISSGTTYNEQFF	TGTGCCATCAGCTCAGGGACAACCTACAATGAGCAGTTCTTC
.	.	TRBV5-1	TRBJ1-3	CASSFDSSSGNTIYF	TGCGCCAGCAGCTTCGACAGCAGCTCTGGAAACACCATATATTTT
.	.	TRBV28	TRBJ1-1	CASRMGGANTEAFF	TGTGCCAGCAGGATGGGGGGAGCTAACACTGAAGCTTTCTTT
.	once	TRBV18	TRBJ2-6	CASSKGERSGANVLTF	TGTGCCAGCTCCAAAGGTGAGCGCTCTGGGGCCAACGTCCTGACTTTC
TRBD1	.	TRBV6-5	TRBJ2-7	CASGTAYEQYF	TGTGCCAGCGGGACAGCCTACGAGCAGTACTTC
TRBD1	.	TRBV4-1	TRBJ1-2	CASSPSGQGGGGYTF	TGCGCCAGCAGCCCCTCGGGACAGGGAGGAGGAGGCTACACCTTC
TRBD2	.	TRBV5-1	TRBJ2-5	CASRQLGTSGQETQYF	TGCGCCAGCAGACAACTAGGGACTAGCGGGCAAGAGACCCAGTACTTC
TRBD2	.	TRBV5-1	TRBJ2-5	CASSPGLAGPQETQYF	TGCGCCAGCAGCCCTGGACTAGCGGGGCCCCAAGAGACCCAGTACTTC
.	.	TRBV11-2	TRBJ1-1	CASKKVLEVTEAFF	TGTGCCAGCAAAAAGGTACTTGAGGTAACTGAAGCTTTCTTT
TRBD1	.	TRBV5-4	TRBJ2-5	CASSWGQGGETQYF	TGTGCCAGCAGCTGGGGACAGGGGGGCGAGACCCAGTACTTC
.	.	TRBV6-5	TRBJ1-1	CASAGSMNTEAFF	TGTGCCAGCGCAGGGTCCATGAACACTGAAGCTTTCTTT
TRBD1	.	TRBV7-9	TRBJ1-4	CASSLQGAGEKLFF	TGTGCCAGCAGCTTACAGGGGGCCGGTGAAAAACTGTTTTTT
TRBD2	.	TRBV9	TRBJ2-3	CASSVGREGTYTQYF	TGTGCCAGCAGCGTAGGGCGGGAGGGGACATATACGCAGTATTTT
TRBD2	.	TRBV7-2	TRBJ2-1	CASSSRTSGGASAEQFF	TGTGCCAGCAGCTCACGGACTAGCGGGGGGGCCTCGGCTGAGCAGTTCTTC
.	.	TRBV10-2	TRBJ1-5	CASSGGPGRTGNQPQHF	TGCGCCAGCAGTGGAGGTCCGGGACGCACGGGCAATCAGCCCCAGCATTTT
.	.	TRBV7-2	TRBJ1-2	CASSPLDGLYGYTF	TGTGCCAGCAGCCCACTGGACGGACTATATGGCTACACCTTC
.	.	TRBV28	TRBJ2-3	CASSHWGLDTDTQYF	TGTGCCAGCAGCCATTGGGGCTTGGACACAGATACGCAGTATTTT
.	.	TRBV7-9	TRBJ1-1	CASGFRTDLTEAFF	TGTGCCAGCGGATTCCGGACAGATCTCACTGAAGCTTTCTTT
TRBD2	.	TRBV18	TRBJ2-1	CASSPFSGENNEQFF	TGTGCCAGCTCACCATTTAGCGGGGAAAACAATGAGCAGTTCTTC